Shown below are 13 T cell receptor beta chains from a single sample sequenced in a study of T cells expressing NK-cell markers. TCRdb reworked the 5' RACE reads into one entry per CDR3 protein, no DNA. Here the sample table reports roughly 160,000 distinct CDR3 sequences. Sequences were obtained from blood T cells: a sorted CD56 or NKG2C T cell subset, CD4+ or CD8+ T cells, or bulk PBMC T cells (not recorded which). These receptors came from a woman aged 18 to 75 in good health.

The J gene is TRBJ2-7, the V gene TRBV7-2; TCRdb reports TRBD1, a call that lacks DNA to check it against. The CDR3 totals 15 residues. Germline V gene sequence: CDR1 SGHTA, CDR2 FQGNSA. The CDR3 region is CASSPGQGLGNEQYF. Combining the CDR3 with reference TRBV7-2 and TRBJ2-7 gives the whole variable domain GAGVSQSPSNKVTEKGKDVELRCDPISGHTALYWYRQSLGQGLEFLIYFQGNSAPDKSGLPSDRFSAERTGGSVSTLTIQRTQQEDSAVYLCASSPGQGLGNEQYFGPGTRLTVT.

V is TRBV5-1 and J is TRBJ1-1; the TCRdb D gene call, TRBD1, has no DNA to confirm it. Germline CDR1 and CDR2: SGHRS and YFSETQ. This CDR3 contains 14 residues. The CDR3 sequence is CASSLGQRNTEAFF.

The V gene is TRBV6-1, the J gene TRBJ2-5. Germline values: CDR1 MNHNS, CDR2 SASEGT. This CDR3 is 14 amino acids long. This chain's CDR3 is CASSLSSLPETQYF.

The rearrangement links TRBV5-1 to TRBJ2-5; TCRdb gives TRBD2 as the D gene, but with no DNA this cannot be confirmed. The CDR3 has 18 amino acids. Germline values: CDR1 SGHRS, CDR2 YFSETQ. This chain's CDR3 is CASREGVSGGPLQETQYF.

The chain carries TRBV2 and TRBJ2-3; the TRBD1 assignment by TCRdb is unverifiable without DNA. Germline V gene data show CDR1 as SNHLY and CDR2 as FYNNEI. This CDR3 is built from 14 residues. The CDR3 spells CASSMGPVQDTQYF.

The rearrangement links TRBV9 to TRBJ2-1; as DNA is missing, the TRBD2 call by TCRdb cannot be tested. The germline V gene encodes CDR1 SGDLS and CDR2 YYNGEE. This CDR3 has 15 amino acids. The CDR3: CASSVGGRGGNEQFF.

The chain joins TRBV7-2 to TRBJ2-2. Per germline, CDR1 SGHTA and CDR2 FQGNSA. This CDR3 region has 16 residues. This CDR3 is CASSLYGVENTGSCFF. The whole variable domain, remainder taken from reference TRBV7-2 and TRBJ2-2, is GAGVSQSPSNKVTEKGKDVELRCDPISGHTALYWYRQSLGQGLEFLIYFQGNSAPDKSGLPSDRFSAERTGGSVSTLTIQRTQQEDSAVYLCASSLYGVENTGSCFFGEGSRLTVL.

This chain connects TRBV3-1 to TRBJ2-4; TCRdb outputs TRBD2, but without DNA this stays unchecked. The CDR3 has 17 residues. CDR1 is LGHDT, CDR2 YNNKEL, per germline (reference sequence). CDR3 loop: CASSQELASGRKNIQYF.

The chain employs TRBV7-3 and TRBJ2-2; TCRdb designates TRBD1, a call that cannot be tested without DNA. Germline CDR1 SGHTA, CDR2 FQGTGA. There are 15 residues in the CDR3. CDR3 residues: CASSRETGTTGELFF.

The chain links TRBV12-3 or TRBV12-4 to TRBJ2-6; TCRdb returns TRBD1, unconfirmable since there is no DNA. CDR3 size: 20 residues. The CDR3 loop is CASSFGSGQGVYSGANVLTF.

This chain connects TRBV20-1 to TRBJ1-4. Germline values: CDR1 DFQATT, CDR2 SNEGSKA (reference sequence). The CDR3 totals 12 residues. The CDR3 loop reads CSAEGGNEKLFF.

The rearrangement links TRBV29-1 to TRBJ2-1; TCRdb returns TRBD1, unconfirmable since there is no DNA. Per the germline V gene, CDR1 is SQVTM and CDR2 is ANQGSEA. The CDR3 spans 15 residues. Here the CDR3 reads CSVGGAGSSYNEQFF.

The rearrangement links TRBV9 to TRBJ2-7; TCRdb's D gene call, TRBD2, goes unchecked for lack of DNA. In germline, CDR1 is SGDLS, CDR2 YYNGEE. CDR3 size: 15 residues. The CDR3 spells CASSVAWEGGYEQYF.